Listed below are T cell receptor beta chains from one sample, sequenced in a study of spatial heterogeneity in lung cancer. One entry per CDR3 protein, called by TCRdb with MiXCR from the 5' RACE reads. The table lists tens of thousands of distinct CDR3 sequences, roughly 10% of them singletons, with 25% to 35% in the top ten. Sequenced material: PBMCs, taken at follow-up. These receptors all stem from a female donor with early-stage non-small cell lung cancer. Each CDR3 is given with its conserved first and last residue. D genes are given only for firm matches. Clone size appears in some rows only: once, few, many, or a class for an expanded clone.

TRBJ1-2 | - | TRBV20-1 | many | CSARNRELDGYTF | TGCAGTGCTAGAAACAGGGAACTAGATGGCTACACCTTC
TRBJ1-6 | - | TRBV28 | many | CASSGDGGQKISPLHF | TGTGCCAGCAGTGGGGACGGGGGACAAAAAATTTCACCCCTCCACTTT
TRBJ1-2 | - | TRBV15 | many | CATSEPGLYGYTF | TGTGCCACCAGCGAACCCGGGCTCTATGGCTACACCTTC
TRBJ1-1 | - | TRBV28 | many | CASSRQEFTEAFF | TGTGCCAGCAGTCGACAGGAATTCACTGAAGCTTTCTTT
TRBJ1-3 | - | TRBV29-1 | - | CSVDTGTAGNTIYF | TGCAGCGTTGATACTGGGACCGCTGGAAACACCATATATTTT
TRBJ2-7 | TRBD2 | TRBV3-1 | many | CASSPQRGGNEQYF | TGTGCCAGCAGCCCTCAGCGGGGGGGAAACGAGCAGTACTTC
TRBJ2-3 | TRBD1 | TRBV5-1 | few | CASSDRAASTDTQYF | TGCGCCAGCAGCGACAGGGCCGCTAGCACAGATACGCAGTATTTT
TRBJ1-2 | TRBD1 | TRBV4-1 | many | CASSQAITDRGERPGGYTF | TGCGCCAGCAGCCAAGCGATTACGGACAGGGGGGAGCGACCGGGCGGCTACACCTTC
TRBJ2-2 | - | TRBV6-1 | few | CASHRFTGELFF | TGTGCCAGTCACCGGTTCACCGGGGAGCTGTTTTTT
TRBJ2-3 | - | TRBV29-1 | few | CSADSPSTDTQYF | TGCAGCGCGGACAGTCCTAGCACAGATACGCAGTATTTT
TRBJ1-5 | - | TRBV28 | many | CASLGGGASNQPQHF | TGTGCCAGCTTAGGGGGAGGGGCAAGCAATCAGCCCCAGCATTTT
TRBJ2-7 | TRBD2 | TRBV20-1 | - | CSPTSGGTYEQYF | TGCAGTCCAACTAGCGGGGGGACCTACGAGCAGTACTTC
TRBJ2-7 | TRBD2 | TRBV4-2 | few | CASSQEGGGSYEQYF | TGTGCCAGCAGCCAAGAAGGAGGCGGGAGCTACGAGCAGTACTTC
TRBJ2-5 | TRBD1 | TRBV29-1 | few | CSVIRGRVGETQYF | TGCAGCGTTATCAGGGGGCGGGTCGGAGAGACCCAGTACTTC
TRBJ2-2 | TRBD2 | TRBV19 | many | CASNSKVAGDHTGELFF | TGTGCCAGTAATAGCAAGGTAGCGGGGGACCACACCGGGGAGCTGTTTTTT
TRBJ2-7 | - | TRBV7-9 | - | CASSPQGRGYEQYF | TGTGCCAGCAGCCCCCAGGGCAGGGGCTACGAGCAGTACTTC
TRBJ1-1 | TRBD1 | TRBV6-2/TRBV6-3 | many | CASSYPPGQGNTEAFF | TGTGCCAGCAGTTACCCTCCCGGACAGGGGAACACTGAAGCTTTCTTT
TRBJ2-5 | TRBD2 | TRBV3-1 | - | CASSQAAGGKETQYF | TGTGCCAGCAGCCAAGCTGCGGGGGGCAAGGAGACCCAGTACTTC
TRBJ2-1 | TRBD1 | TRBV11-2 | many | CASSPGQGLPGDEQFF | TGTGCCAGCAGCCCTGGACAGGGTTTACCCGGCGATGAGCAGTTCTTC
TRBJ2-3 | - | TRBV6-5 | - | CASSYRQVTDTQYF | TGTGCCAGCAGTTACCGCCAGGTCACAGATACGCAGTATTTT
TRBJ1-4 | - | TRBV7-6 | - | CASSWDGHPNEKLFF | TGTGCCAGCAGCTGGGACGGACACCCTAATGAAAAACTGTTTTTT
TRBJ2-3 | - | TRBV4-2 | few | CASSQPLRDADTQYF | TGTGCCAGCAGCCAACCCCTGCGGGACGCAGATACGCAGTATTTT
TRBJ2-7 | - | TRBV7-2 | - | CASSSTGFEQYF | TGTGCCAGCAGCTCCACAGGGTTCGAGCAGTACTTC
TRBJ1-2 | - | TRBV5-1 | - | CASSPQVADWGYTF | TGCGCCAGCAGCCCACAGGTAGCCGACTGGGGCTACACCTTC
TRBJ1-3 | - | TRBV20-1 | many | CSARQGNSGNTIYF | TGCAGTGCTAGACAGGGTAACTCTGGAAACACCATATATTTT
TRBJ2-7 | TRBD1 | TRBV6-5 | many | CASSYGQASYEQYF | TGTGCCAGCAGTTACGGACAGGCCTCCTACGAGCAGTACTTC
TRBJ2-2 | - | TRBV6-6 | many | CASSYAQYTGELFF | TGTGCCAGCAGTTATGCTCAGTACACCGGGGAGCTGTTTTTT
TRBJ1-2 | - | TRBV12-3/TRBV12-4 | - | CASSLKGSTVYGYTF | TGTGCCAGCAGTTTAAAGGGCAGCACGGTCTATGGCTACACCTTC
TRBJ2-5 | TRBD1 | TRBV2 | - | CASLLPGQKVSRTQYF | TGTGCCAGTCTCCTGCCGGGACAGAAGGTTTCTAGGACCCAGTACTTC
TRBJ2-3 | TRBD1 | TRBV5-1 | many | CASSDRGVADTQYF | TGCGCCAGCAGCGACAGGGGAGTAGCAGATACGCAGTATTTT
TRBJ1-1 | - | TRBV28 | many | CASSLPAGNTEAFF | TGTGCCAGCAGTTTACCGGCAGGGAACACTGAAGCTTTCTTT
TRBJ2-2 | - | TRBV6-1 | few | CASSELGDTGELFF | TGTGCCAGCAGTGAATTGGGGGACACCGGGGAGCTGTTTTTT
TRBJ2-1 | - | TRBV3-1 | many | CASSQFRDGQTNEQFF | TGTGCCAGCAGCCAATTCCGGGACGGGCAAACGAATGAGCAGTTCTTC
TRBJ2-3 | - | TRBV5-1 | many | CASSLAVDTSTDTQYF | TGCGCCAGCAGCTTGGCCGTGGACACTAGCACAGATACGCAGTATTTT
TRBJ2-5 | - | TRBV30 | many | CAWSVQSQETQYF | TGTGCCTGGAGTGTACAGAGTCAAGAGACCCAGTACTTC
TRBJ1-5 | - | TRBV14 | few | CASRLTGSGQPQHF | TGTGCCAGCAGGCTTACAGGGAGTGGTCAGCCCCAGCATTTT
TRBJ1-1 | TRBD1 | TRBV14 | many | CASSPDAGGYWDTEAFF | TGTGCCAGCAGCCCCGACGCAGGGGGCTATTGGGACACTGAAGCTTTCTTT
TRBJ1-5 | TRBD1 | TRBV28 | many | CASTTTGTVNQPQHF | TGTGCCAGCACCACGACCGGGACAGTGAATCAGCCCCAGCATTTT
TRBJ2-1 | TRBD2 | TRBV7-9 | many | CASSPSGGPGNEQFF | TGTGCCAGCAGCCCTAGCGGGGGGCCTGGCAATGAGCAGTTCTTC
TRBJ2-2 | - | TRBV7-2 | - | CASSLEWGTGELFF | TGTGCCAGCAGCTTAGAGTGGGGGACCGGGGAGCTGTTTTTT
TRBJ2-5 | TRBD2 | TRBV3-1 | few | CASSGQRGGRETQYF | TGTGCCAGCAGCGGGCAGCGGGGGGGCCGAGAGACCCAGTACTTC
TRBJ2-1 | TRBD1 | TRBV4-3 | many | CASSQDRDSFPYNEQFF | TGCGCCAGCAGCCAAGATCGGGACAGTTTCCCCTACAATGAGCAGTTCTTC
TRBJ1-5 | - | TRBV12-3/TRBV12-4 | few | CASRSGEGGNQPQHF | TGTGCCAGCAGAAGCGGGGAGGGTGGCAATCAGCCCCAGCATTTT
TRBJ1-5 | - | TRBV10-3 | few | CATSFGDNQPQHF | TGTGCCACTAGTTTCGGGGACAATCAGCCCCAGCATTTT
TRBJ2-2 | - | TRBV3-1 | many | CASSHGAPGELFF | TGTGCCAGCAGCCACGGGGCGCCTGGGGAGCTGTTTTTT
TRBJ2-3 | - | TRBV7-9 | - | CASSSGLISTDTQYF | TGTGCCAGCAGCTCCGGACTCATTAGCACAGATACGCAGTATTTT
TRBJ2-2 | TRBD1 | TRBV7-2 | - | CASSLQRGQTGELFF | TGTGCCAGCAGCTTACAGAGGGGGCAGACCGGGGAGCTGTTTTTT
TRBJ2-7 | - | TRBV6-2/TRBV6-3 | - | CASSYSIGTVTYEQYF | TGTGCCAGCAGTTACTCGATTGGGACTGTCACCTACGAGCAGTACTTC
TRBJ2-7 | TRBD2 | TRBV7-8 | - | CASSRRGLAGTYEQYF | TGTGCCAGCAGCCGAAGAGGACTAGCGGGAACCTACGAGCAGTACTTC